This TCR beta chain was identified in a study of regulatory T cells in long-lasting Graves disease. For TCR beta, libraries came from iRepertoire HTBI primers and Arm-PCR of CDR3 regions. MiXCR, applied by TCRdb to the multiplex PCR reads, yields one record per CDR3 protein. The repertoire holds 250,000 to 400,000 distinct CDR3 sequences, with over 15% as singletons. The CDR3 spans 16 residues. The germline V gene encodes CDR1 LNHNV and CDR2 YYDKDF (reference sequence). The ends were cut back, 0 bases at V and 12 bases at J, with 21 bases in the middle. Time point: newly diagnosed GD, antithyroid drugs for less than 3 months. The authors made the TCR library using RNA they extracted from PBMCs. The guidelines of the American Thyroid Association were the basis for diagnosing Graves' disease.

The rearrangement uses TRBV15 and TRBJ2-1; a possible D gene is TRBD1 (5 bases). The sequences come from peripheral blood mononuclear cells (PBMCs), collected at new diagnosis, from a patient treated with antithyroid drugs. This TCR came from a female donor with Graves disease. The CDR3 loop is CATSRDRAGKVVGQFF. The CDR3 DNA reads TGTGCCACCAGCAGAGATCGGGCAGGGAAGGTAGTTGGGCAGTTCTTC.